The entry below describes one TCR beta chain. Its target is unknown. This table comes from immunoSEQ multiplex PCR, and its TCRdb copy is limited to in-frame clones, with some not included. This sample has a few hundred thousand clones, with roughly 88% found just once. The entry originates in a study of cytomegalovirus exposure and HLA in healthy donors. Study results and caveats: Diagnosis of cytomegalovirus status made by the classifier reportedly showed high specificity and sensitivity. CMV antigen specificity was confirmed in vitro for a few CMV-associated chains.

The sample consisted of PBMCs. The receptor was derived from a woman in her twenties or thirties in good health and CMV-seropositive.

The DNA for the CDR3 is TGTGCCAGCAGCCCCGGGACTGCCCCTTATGGCTACACCTTC. This sequence encodes CASSPGTAPYGYTF. This sequence joins TRBV7-9 and TRBJ1-2; the D gene is possibly TRBD1 (5 bases). There are 14 residues in the CDR3. CDR1 is SEHNR, CDR2 FQNEAQ, per germline (reference sequence). Deletions cut 5 bases from V and 5 bases from J, with 15 bases between.